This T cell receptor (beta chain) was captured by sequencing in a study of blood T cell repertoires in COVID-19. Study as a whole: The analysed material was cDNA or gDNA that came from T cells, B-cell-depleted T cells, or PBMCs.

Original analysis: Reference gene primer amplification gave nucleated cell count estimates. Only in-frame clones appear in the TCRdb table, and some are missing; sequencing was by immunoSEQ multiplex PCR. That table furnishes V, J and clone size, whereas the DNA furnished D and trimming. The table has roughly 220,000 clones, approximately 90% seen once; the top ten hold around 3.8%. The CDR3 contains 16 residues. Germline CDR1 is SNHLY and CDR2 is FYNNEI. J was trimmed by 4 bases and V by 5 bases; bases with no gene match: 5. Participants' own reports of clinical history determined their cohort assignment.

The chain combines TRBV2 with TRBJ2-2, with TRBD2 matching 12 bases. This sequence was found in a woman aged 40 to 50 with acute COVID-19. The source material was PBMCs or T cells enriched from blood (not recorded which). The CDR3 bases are TGTGCCAGCAGTCCCCTAGCGGGGGGGCCCACCGGGGAGCTGTTTTTT. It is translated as CASSPLAGGPTGELFF. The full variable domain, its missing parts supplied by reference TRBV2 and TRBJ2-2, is EPEVTQTPSHQVTQMGQEVILRCVPISNHLYFYWYRQILGQKVEFLVSFYNNEISEKSEIFDDQFSVERPDGSNFTLKIRSTKLEDSAMYFCASSPLAGGPTGELFFGEGSRLTVL.